This T cell receptor (beta chain) was found in a study of shared clonotypes between healthy human individuals. Study findings and constraints: Owing to a small donor count, the genetic and exposure-history diversity represented was limited.

On this clone: Its antigen is unidentified.

The donors, all of them Caucasian adults, lived in Nashville, Tennessee. CDR3 length: 15 residues. Under the authors' procedure: Filtering differed, since immunoSEQ gave only junction sequences and no quality scores. Libraries were prepared by immunoSEQ multiplex PCR; TCRdb keeps only in-frame clonotypes and omits some of them. For V, J and clone size, that table is used; D and trimming come from the DNA. Of about 490,000 clones listed, around 78% are singletons. This chain uses TRBV21-1 with TRBJ1-2; the table's D call TRBD1 went unverified against the DNA. TRBV21-1 is termed a pseudogene. Sequenced sample: PBMCs. This sequence originates from a middle-aged woman in good health. Some clones in this sample may be carry-over from other donors' samples. CDR3 protein: CAIGTGVLGNYGYTF. Here the CDR3 DNA reads TGTGCCATCGGGACAGGGGTACTAGGTAACTATGGCTACACCTTC.